These T cell receptor beta chains were read from a single sample in a study of T cell responses to AZD1222 COVID-19 vaccine. Clones were sequenced by immunoSEQ multiplex PCR, and TCRdb holds only the in-frame ones, with some missing. This table has 150,000 to 200,000 clones, 91% appearing once. The input for sequencing was peripheral blood, taken 28 days after the second AZD1222 dose. Receptors originate from an adult who received the AZD1222 COVID-19 vaccine. Both conserved end residues are part of each CDR3. A D gene is named only where the DNA matches it firmly. Size is stated for part of the rows, as once, few or many counts, or as a class when the clone is expanded.

size	V	J	D	DNA	CDR3
.	TRBV19	TRBJ1-4	.	TGTGCCAGTAGAGGTGGGGGGCTTTGGGAAAAACTGTTTTTT	CASRGGGLWEKLFF
.	TRBV18	TRBJ2-7	.	TGTGCCAGCTCACCTTCGGGGGCCCACGAGCAGTACTTC	CASSPSGAHEQYF
.	TRBV29-1	TRBJ1-5	.	TGCAGCGTGGCCTCGAGGAGCAATCAGCCCCAGCATTTT	CSVASRSNQPQHF
.	TRBV7-2	TRBJ2-7	TRBD1	TGTGCCAGCAGCTTAGGGAACAGGGGCGAGCAGTACTTC	CASSLGNRGEQYF
.	TRBV27	TRBJ2-2	.	TGTGCCAGCAGTTTAGTAGGCGGGTCCGGGGAGCTGTTTTTT	CASSLVGGSGELFF
.	TRBV7-3	TRBJ2-1	.	TGTGCCAGCAGCCCGAAACCGGGACTGAGAACCAATGAGCAGTTCTTC	CASSPKPGLRTNEQFF
.	TRBV29-1	TRBJ1-1	.	TGCAGCGTTATGTCGCCGTCTCTGTCGAACACTGAAGCTTTCTTT	CSVMSPSLSNTEAFF
.	TRBV9	TRBJ1-4	TRBD1	TGTGCCAGCAGCGTAGGAGAGGATACAGGGGGAACTAATGAAAAACTGTTTTTT	CASSVGEDTGGTNEKLFF
.	TRBV2	TRBJ1-1	TRBD1	TGTGCCAGCAGTGAATGCTTGGACAGGGTATACTGTGAAGCTTTCTTT	CASSECLDRVYCEAFF
.	TRBV19	TRBJ2-4	TRBD1	TGTGCCAGTAGTATGGACAGGAGCCCAAACATTCAGTACTTC	CASSMDRSPNIQYF
.	TRBV5-4	TRBJ2-5	TRBD2	TGTGCCAGCAGCTTGGCTAGCGGGGGGATTGAGACCCAGTACTTC	CASSLASGGIETQYF
once	TRBV5-1	TRBJ2-4	.	TGCGCCAGCAGCGCAGGGGGGTTAGCCAAAAACATTCAGTACTTC	CASSAGGLAKNIQYF
.	TRBV27	TRBJ2-2	.	TGTGCCAGCAGTCTAGCCAGGGGAACGAACACCGGGGAGCTGTTTTTT	CASSLARGTNTGELFF
.	TRBV9	TRBJ2-5	TRBD1	TGTGCCAGCAGCGCCGGGACAGGGCGAGAGACCCAGTACTTC	CASSAGTGRETQYF
.	TRBV9	TRBJ2-1	.	TGTGCCAGCAGCGCAGGGGGCTTCGCGGGAGGGGCCCACAATGAGCAGTTCTTC	CASSAGGFAGGAHNEQFF
.	TRBV7-3	TRBJ1-1	.	TGTGCCAGCAGCTTCGGAGAGAACACTGAAGCTTTCTTT	CASSFGENTEAFF
.	TRBV2	TRBJ2-1	.	TGTGCCAGCACCGAGTGGAGGAATGAGCAGTTCTTC	CASTEWRNEQFF
.	TRBV19	TRBJ1-4	.	TGTGCCAGCCCCCGCGGAAAACTGTTTTTT	CASPRGKLFF
.	TRBV9	TRBJ1-5	.	TGTGCCAGCAGCGTAGGGTGGAATCAGCCCCAGCATTTT	CASSVGWNQPQHF
.	TRBV5-5	TRBJ1-6	.	TGTGCCAGCAGTCGTGCAGATAGCTCCTATAATTCACCCCTCCACTTT	CASSRADSSYNSPLHF
.	TRBV28	TRBJ2-7	.	TGTGCCAGCAGTTCGGCCTCGGGGACTTTGACCTACGAGCAGTACTTC	CASSSASGTLTYEQYF
.	TRBV25-1	TRBJ2-7	.	TGTGCCAGCAGTGTGTATCACTACGAGCAGTACTTC	CASSVYHYEQYF
.	TRBV6-5	TRBJ1-1	.	TGTGCCAGCAGTACCCGGATGGAAGCTTTCTTT	CASSTRMEAFF
.	TRBV6-5	TRBJ2-5	.	TGTGCCAGCAGTTACGGTGAGGGTCCGGAGACCCAGTACTTC	CASSYGEGPETQYF